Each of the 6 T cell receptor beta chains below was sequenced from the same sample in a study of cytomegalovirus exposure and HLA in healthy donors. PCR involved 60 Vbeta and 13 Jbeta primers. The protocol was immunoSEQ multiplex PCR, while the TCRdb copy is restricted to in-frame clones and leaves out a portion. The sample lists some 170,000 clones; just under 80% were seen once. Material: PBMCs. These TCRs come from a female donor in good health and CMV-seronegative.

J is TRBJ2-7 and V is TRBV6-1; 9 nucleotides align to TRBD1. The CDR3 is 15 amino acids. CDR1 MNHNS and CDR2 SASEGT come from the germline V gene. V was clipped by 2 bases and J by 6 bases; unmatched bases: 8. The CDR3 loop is CASSEIPGQGSEQYF. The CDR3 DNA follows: TGTGCCAGCAGTGAAATACCGGGACAGGGAAGCGAGCAGTACTTC.

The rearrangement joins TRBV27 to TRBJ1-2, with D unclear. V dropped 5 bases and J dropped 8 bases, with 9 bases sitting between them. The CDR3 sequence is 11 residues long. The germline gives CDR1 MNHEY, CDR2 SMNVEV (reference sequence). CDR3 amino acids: CASSPPRGYTF. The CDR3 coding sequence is TGTGCCAGCAGTCCTCCCCGGGGCTACACCTTC.

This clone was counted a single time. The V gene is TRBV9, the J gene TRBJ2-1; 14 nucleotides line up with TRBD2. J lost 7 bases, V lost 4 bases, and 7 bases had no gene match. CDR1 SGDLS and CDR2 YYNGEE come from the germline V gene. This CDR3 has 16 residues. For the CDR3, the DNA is TGTGCCAGCAGCTTTGGACTAGCGGGGGGCGGGAATGAGCAGTTCTTC. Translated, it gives CASSFGLAGGGNEQFF.

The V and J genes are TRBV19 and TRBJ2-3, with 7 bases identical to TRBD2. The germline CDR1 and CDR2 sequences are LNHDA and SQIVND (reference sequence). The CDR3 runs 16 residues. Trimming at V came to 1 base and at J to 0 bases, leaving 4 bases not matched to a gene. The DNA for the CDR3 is TGTGCCAGTAGTATAGCGAGCGGGGTGAGCACAGATACGCAGTATTTT. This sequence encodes CASSIASGVSTDTQYF.

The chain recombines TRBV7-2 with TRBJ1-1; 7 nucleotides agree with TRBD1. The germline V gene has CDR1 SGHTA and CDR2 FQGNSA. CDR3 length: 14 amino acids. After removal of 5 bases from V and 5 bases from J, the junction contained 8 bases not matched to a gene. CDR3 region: CASSPNRGGTEAFF. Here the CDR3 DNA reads TGTGCCAGCAGCCCGAACAGGGGAGGAACTGAAGCTTTCTTT.

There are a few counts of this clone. CDR3 sequence: CAWSRGWGGYGYTF. CDR3 DNA: TGTGCCTGGAGTCGGGGGTGGGGGGGATATGGCTACACCTTC. The chain uses TRBV30 and TRBJ1-2, with D maybe TRBD1 (5 bases). The CDR3 loop spans 14 amino acids. Trimming took 2 bases from V and 5 from J, leaving 15 bases between them. The V gene's germline CDR1 is GTSNPN and CDR2 SVGIG (reference sequence).